This T cell receptor (beta chain) derives from a study of T cells in Graves' hyperthyroidism and ophthalmopathy. It was RNA transcripts that yielded the amplified TCR beta CDR3 regions. The TCR CDR3 first-round RT-PCR relied on the HTBI primer set. TCRdb re-called the multiplex PCR reads with MiXCR, one entry per CDR3 protein. The sample holds around 340,000 distinct CDR3 sequences, around 20% seen once. There are 13 residues in the CDR3. V lost 1 base and J lost 7, with 8 bases in between. Germline lookup yields CDR1 SNHLY and CDR2 FYNNEI. This clonotype was detected many times. Antigen unknown. Study observations and caveats: Researchers report that a 13 V-J model separated ophthalmopathy from stable hyperthyroidism.

The clonotype was recovered from a woman between 50 and 59 years old with Graves' hyperthyroidism. The chain uses TRBV2 and TRBJ2-1, with D unclear. The sequenced sample was blood. The CDR3 loop is CASSEEMANEQFF. The CDR3 DNA reads as TGTGCCAGCAGTGAAGAAATGGCGAATGAGCAGTTCTTC.